This TCR beta chain was observed in a study of blood T cells in healthy people across ages. Study-wide results and limits: The study found TCR beta diversity correlated strongly with naive T cell percentage.

This clonotype was counted many times. Its antigen is not known. This CDR3 is built from 12 residues. Germline V lookup: CDR1 DFQATT, CDR2 SNEGSKA (reference sequence). The V end was cut by 7 bases, the J end by 5 bases, with 14 bases between. A sample-barcoded 5' primer and a J-beta primer mix were used in a second PCR of about 7 to 11 cycles. Carrying 12 random nucleotides, a template-switch adaptor labeled each individual cDNA molecule. Using its own MiXCR run on the 5' RACE reads, TCRdb lists one record per CDR3 protein. The sample carries about 640,000 distinct CDR3 sequences, about 28% recorded once.

Sequencing used blood. This rearrangement joins TRBV20-1 to TRBJ2-5; no clear D. The origin of this receptor is a woman aged 80 or older in good health. CDR3 nucleotides: TGCAGTGTCGACTCAAGGTCGGAGACCCAGTACTTC. Its translation is CSVDSRSETQYF.